A selection of T cell receptor beta chains follows, all from one sample in a study of OX40 agonist ivuxolimab in advanced cancers. TCRdb keeps only in-frame clones here, not all; method: immunoSEQ multiplex PCR. The profile shows some 55,000 clones, less than 85% of them singletons. Here the sequenced sample was CD4+ or CD8+ T cells sorted from blood, taken in a trial of the OX40 agonist ivuxolimab. The source of these receptors is an adult with an advanced solid tumor such as melanoma, head and neck, liver or kidney cancer. CDR3s include the opening cysteine and the closing phenylalanine or tryptophan. The D gene is left open where the match is weak. Expanded clones get a size class; other rows say once, few or many, or leave the size out.

NA,TRBJ2-7,TRBV6-5,TRBD1,CASSYGGQNSYEQYF,TGTGCCAGCAGTTACGGGGGACAGAACTCCTACGAGCAGTACTTC
NA,TRBJ1-3,TRBV30,NA,CAWSVSGAGNTIYF,TGTGCCTGGAGTGTATCCGGGGCTGGAAACACCATATATTTT
NA,TRBJ1-3,TRBV6-5,TRBD1,CASSSDREVGNTIYF,TGTGCCAGCAGTTCCGACAGGGAGGTGGGAAACACCATATATTTT
few,TRBJ1-6,TRBV5-6,NA,CASSIRQVVSPLHF,TGTGCCAGCAGCATCCGACAAGTTGTCTCACCCCTCCACTTT
NA,TRBJ1-1,TRBV30,NA,CAWSVIWNTEAFF,TGTGCCTGGAGTGTAATATGGAACACTGAAGCTTTCTTT
NA,TRBJ2-7,TRBV5-1,TRBD1,CASSGGTGRYEQYF,TGCGCCAGCAGCGGAGGGACAGGGAGGTACGAGCAGTACTTC
NA,TRBJ2-1,TRBV6-1,NA,CASSARLSDNEQFF,TGTGCCAGCAGTGCCCGTTTAAGTGACAATGAGCAGTTCTTC
NA,TRBJ2-7,TRBV9,NA,CASSGSITGLSYEQYF,TGTGCCAGCAGCGGGTCGATTACAGGGCTCTCCTACGAGCAGTACTTC
NA,TRBJ2-5,TRBV11-1,NA,CASSLRLVRTQETQYF,TGTGCCAGCAGCCTCAGACTAGTTCGTACCCAAGAGACCCAGTACTTC
NA,TRBJ2-3,TRBV7-6,TRBD2,CASSRQASGRTDTQYF,TGTGCCAGCAGCCGTCAAGCTAGCGGGAGGACAGATACGCAGTATTTT
NA,TRBJ2-3,TRBV6-1,TRBD2,CASSGKGLAGGTDTQYF,TGTGCCAGCAGTGGGAAAGGGCTAGCGGGAGGGACAGATACGCAGTATTTT
few,TRBJ1-1,TRBV19,TRBD1,CASSFRMGTAPFMNTEAFF,TGTGCCAGTAGTTTCCGAATGGGGACAGCACCTTTCATGAACACTGAAGCTTTCTTT
NA,TRBJ2-7,TRBV28,NA,CASRGTFEQYF,TGTGCCAGCAGGGGGACTTTCGAGCAGTACTTC
NA,TRBJ1-1,TRBV6-1,NA,CASSDTGLTGTEAFF,TGTGCCAGCAGTGATACAGGGTTGACGGGAACTGAAGCTTTCTTT
few,TRBJ2-1,TRBV10-3,TRBD2,CAISEYAGAGNEQFF,TGTGCCATCAGTGAGTACGCGGGAGCGGGCAATGAGCAGTTCTTC
NA,TRBJ2-7,TRBV2,NA,CASSEVFRYEQYF,TGTGCCAGCAGTGAGGTGTTTAGATACGAGCAGTACTTC
NA,TRBJ2-3,TRBV18,TRBD2,CASSQIAGVTDTQYF,TGTGCCAGCTCACAAATAGCGGGAGTAACAGATACGCAGTATTTT
once,TRBJ1-1,TRBV18,TRBD1,CASSQGSIGQGTEAFF,TGTGCCAGCTCACAGGGTTCGATTGGACAGGGGACTGAAGCTTTCTTT
NA,TRBJ1-1,TRBV7-3,NA,CASSFGGGNTEAFF,TGTGCCAGCAGCTTCGGAGGGGGGAACACTGAAGCTTTCTTT
NA,TRBJ1-2,TRBV6-6,NA,CASATGAYYGYTF,TGTGCCAGCGCGACAGGAGCGTACTATGGCTACACCTTC
NA,TRBJ2-1,TRBV14,TRBD1,CASSQGTGGPSNEQFF,TGTGCCAGCAGCCAGGGGACAGGGGGCCCCTCCAATGAGCAGTTCTTC
NA,TRBJ1-6,TRBV19,TRBD1,CASSIRQGESPLHF,TGTGCCAGTAGTATCCGACAGGGAGAATCACCCCTCCACTTT
NA,TRBJ2-3,TRBV5-5,NA,CASSSLGDTQYF,TGTGCCAGCAGCTCCCTGGGGGATACGCAGTATTTT
NA,TRBJ2-2,TRBV27,TRBD1,CASSLIGTGGPRGGELFF,TGTGCCAGCAGTTTAATCGGGACAGGGGGCCCTCGAGGCGGGGAGCTGTTTTTT
NA,TRBJ1-3,TRBV6-5,NA,CASRGTPSSGNTIYF,TGTGCCAGCAGGGGTACACCCTCCTCTGGAAACACCATATATTTT
NA,TRBJ1-5,TRBV6-1,NA,CATGASLWPQHF,TGTGCCACCGGCGCCTCCCTATGGCCCCAGCATTTT
few,TRBJ1-1,TRBV11-3,NA,CASSLGQEGTEAFF,TGTGCCAGCAGCTTAGGGCAGGAGGGGACTGAAGCTTTCTTT
NA,TRBJ1-5,TRBV6-1,NA,CASSELPDSSLGPQHF,TGTGCCAGCAGTGAACTACCCGACAGCTCGCTGGGGCCCCAGCATTTT
few,TRBJ1-2,TRBV11-1,NA,CASSSAPLHYGYTF,TGTGCCAGCAGCTCCGCCCCCCTCCACTATGGCTACACCTTC
NA,TRBJ2-7,TRBV27,NA,CATNSGGTEYEQYF,TGTGCCACCAACTCAGGGGGGACCGAGTACGAGCAGTACTTC
NA,TRBJ1-2,TRBV30,NA,CAWSTRGPTGYGYTF,TGTGCCTGGAGTACCAGGGGACCCACTGGCTATGGCTACACCTTC
few,TRBJ2-7,TRBV6-1,NA,CASSARISSYEQYF,TGTGCCAGCAGCGCAAGGATTAGCTCCTACGAGCAGTACTTC
once,TRBJ2-3,TRBV29-1,NA,CSVGGVLRGADTQYF,TGCAGCGTTGGGGGGGTACTCCGGGGCGCAGATACGCAGTATTTT
NA,TRBJ1-2,TRBV30,NA,CAWSVRAVNGYTF,TGTGCCTGGAGTGTACGTGCAGTAAATGGCTACACCTTC
NA,TRBJ2-3,TRBV5-1,NA,CASSPDSGFTDTQYF,TGCGCCAGCAGCCCGGACAGCGGATTCACAGATACGCAGTATTTT
NA,TRBJ2-1,TRBV5-1,NA,CASSLAQGSYNEQFF,TGCGCCAGCAGCTTGGCTCAGGGATCCTACAATGAGCAGTTCTTC
NA,TRBJ1-1,TRBV11-2,NA,CASSLAEQFEAFF,TGTGCCAGCAGCTTAGCTGAGCAGTTCGAAGCTTTCTTT
few,TRBJ1-5,TRBV2,NA,CASSPTGRGQPQHF,TGTGCCAGCAGTCCTACAGGGCGAGGTCAGCCCCAGCATTTT
once,TRBJ1-1,TRBV19,NA,CASSVRWITEAFF,TGTGCCAGTAGTGTCAGGTGGATAACTGAAGCTTTCTTT
NA,TRBJ2-7,TRBV5-5,TRBD1,CASSVGGTGTYEQYF,TGTGCCAGCAGCGTGGGTGGGACAGGGACCTACGAGCAGTACTTC
NA,TRBJ2-1,TRBV11-2,NA,CASSSRGFVNEQFF,TGTGCCAGCAGCTCCCGGGGGTTCGTCAATGAGCAGTTCTTC
NA,TRBJ2-2,TRBV7-2,TRBD2,CASSRAGGAAGELFF,TGTGCCAGCAGCCGGGCGGGAGGCGCCGCCGGGGAGCTGTTTTTT
NA,TRBJ1-5,TRBV6-6,NA,CASSYSWGEDQPQHF,TGTGCCAGCAGTTACTCTTGGGGGGAGGATCAGCCCCAGCATTTT
NA,TRBJ1-5,TRBV6-1,NA,CASGQGNQPQHF,TGTGCCAGTGGGCAGGGGAATCAGCCCCAGCATTTT
NA,TRBJ1-3,TRBV9,NA,CASSVGFVISGNTIYF,TGTGCCAGCAGCGTAGGTTTTGTAATCTCTGGAAACACCATATATTTT
NA,TRBJ2-7,TRBV6-1,NA,CASNPRRGSYEQYF,TGTGCCAGCAACCCCCGCAGGGGTTCCTACGAGCAGTACTTC
once,TRBJ2-7,TRBV7-9,TRBD2,CASSPGRGKSYEQYF,TGTGCCAGCAGCCCCGGGAGGGGGAAGTCCTACGAGCAGTACTTC
NA,TRBJ2-1,TRBV19,NA,CASGQGTWVGEQFF,TGTGCCAGCGGCCAGGGGACCTGGGTGGGTGAGCAGTTCTTC
NA,TRBJ2-3,TRBV7-9,TRBD2,CASSPWTRATDTQYF,TGTGCCAGCAGTCCTTGGACTAGGGCCACAGATACGCAGTATTTT
NA,TRBJ1-4,TRBV27,TRBD1,CASSSDRATNEKLFF,TGTGCCAGCAGTTCGGACAGGGCGACTAATGAAAAACTGTTTTTT
NA,TRBJ2-5,TRBV15,NA,CATSSPEAGETQYF,TGTGCCACCAGCAGTCCTGAGGCAGGGGAGACCCAGTACTTC